This entry is about one TCR beta chain. As yet, its antigen is unknown. This sample is drawn from a study of PD-1 blockade in classical Hodgkin lymphoma. Study conclusions and caveats: Diminished baseline TCR diversity has been reported in newly diagnosed patients relative to healthy donors. Nothing has yet pinned down what causes the repertoire differences, possibly disease activity or prior therapy.

Time point noted: newly diagnosed, previously untreated cHL patient sample. Comparison came from newly diagnosed, untreated classical Hodgkin lymphoma PBMCs. Germline values: CDR1 SNHLY, CDR2 FYNNEI. This CDR3 spans 12 amino acids. Deletions cut 7 bases from V and 8 bases from J, with 14 bases between. TCRdb's copy holds only in-frame clones and misses some; the assay was immunoSEQ multiplex PCR. The table lists 45,000 or so clones, roughly 91% of them singletons. Sequences were obtained from peripheral blood mononuclear cells (PBMCs). The TCR sequence derives from a human donor with classical Hodgkin lymphoma. The J gene is TRBJ1-2, the V gene TRBV2; the D is unclear. CDR3 nucleotide sequence: TGTGCCAGCATAACGGCAGTTGGGGGCTACACCTTC. Translation: CASITAVGGYTF.